These 2 T cell receptor beta chains share one sample of origin, sequenced in a study. TCRdb re-called the RT-PCR reads with MiXCR, one entry per CDR3 protein. The data show 550,000 to 750,000 distinct CDR3 sequences, with 11% to 15% seen just once and roughly 3.6% held by the top ten. The specimen sequenced was memory CD4+ T cells from blood. All receptors derive from a female donor in good health, serving as a healthy control.

The chain links TRBV28 to TRBJ2-1, with D hard to call. CDR1 is MDHEN and CDR2 is SYDVKM in the germline V gene. This CDR3 has 10 amino acids. Trimming took off 7 bases at V and 5 bases at J, with 3 bases between the two ends. In DNA form, the CDR3 reads TGTGCCAGCATGGACAATGAGCAGTTCTTC. This gives the protein CASMDNEQFF.

This clonotype has a handful of counts. The chain joins TRBV25-1 to TRBJ2-5, with a tentative D call TRBD1 (6 bases). Germline lookup yields CDR1 MGHDK and CDR2 SYGVNS. V was clipped by 4 bases and J by 5 bases, with 14 bases between them. This CDR3 has 14 residues. The CDR3 bases are TGTGCCAGCAGTGTTACAGGGATTCGGGAGACCCAGTACTTC. Translated: CASSVTGIRETQYF.